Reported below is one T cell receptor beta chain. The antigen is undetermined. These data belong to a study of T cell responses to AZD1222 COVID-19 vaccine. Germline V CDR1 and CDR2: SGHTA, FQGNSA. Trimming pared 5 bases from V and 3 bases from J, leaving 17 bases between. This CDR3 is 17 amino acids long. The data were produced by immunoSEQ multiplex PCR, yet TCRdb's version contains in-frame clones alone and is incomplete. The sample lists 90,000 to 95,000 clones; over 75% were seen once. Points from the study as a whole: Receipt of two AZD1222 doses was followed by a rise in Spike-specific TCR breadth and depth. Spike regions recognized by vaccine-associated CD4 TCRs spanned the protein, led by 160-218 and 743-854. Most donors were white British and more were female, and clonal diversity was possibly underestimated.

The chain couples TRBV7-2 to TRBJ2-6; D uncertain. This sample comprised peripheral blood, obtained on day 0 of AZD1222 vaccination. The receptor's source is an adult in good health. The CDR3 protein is CASSLGAPFSGANVLTF. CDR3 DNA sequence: TGTGCCAGCAGCCTGGGCGCCCCTTTCAGTGGGGCCAACGTCCTGACTTTC.